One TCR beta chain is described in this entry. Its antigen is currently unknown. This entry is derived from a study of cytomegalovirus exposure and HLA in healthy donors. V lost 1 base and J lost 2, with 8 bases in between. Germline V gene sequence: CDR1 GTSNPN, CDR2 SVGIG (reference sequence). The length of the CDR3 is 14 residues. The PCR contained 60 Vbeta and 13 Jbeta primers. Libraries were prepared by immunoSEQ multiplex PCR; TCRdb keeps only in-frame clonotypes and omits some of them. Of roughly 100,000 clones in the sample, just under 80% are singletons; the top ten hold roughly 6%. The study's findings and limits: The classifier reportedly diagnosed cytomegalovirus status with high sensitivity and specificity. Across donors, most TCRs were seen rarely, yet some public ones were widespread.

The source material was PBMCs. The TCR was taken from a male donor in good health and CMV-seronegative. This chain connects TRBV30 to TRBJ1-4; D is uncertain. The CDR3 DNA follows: TGTGCCTGGAGTGCTCTCGGGACTAATGAAAAACTGTTTTTT. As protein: CAWSALGTNEKLFF.